This TCR beta chain was identified in a study of blood T cell repertoires in COVID-19 (dated by TCRdb to about 2020). Notes on the research overall: Collaborator samples came from the United States, Italy and Spain and covered acute and convalescent phases of COVID-19. The prospective study material was composed of cDNA or gDNA derived from T cells, B-cell-depleted T cells, or PBMCs. Subjects who had been exposed to COVID-19, were actively infected with it, or had recovered from it provided the deeply sampled blood TCRbeta repertoires that made up the dataset. A freely available public database, intended as a resource for researchers studying the immune response to SARS-CoV-2, is where the repertoires were released. Samples were obtained from the ongoing ImmuneRACE study (first 160 participants) and from about 1,300 subjects provided by 6 global collaborators. Nearly every sample came with metadata listing a de-identified subject ID, COVID-19 status, age in years and sex. HLA class I and class II types, where available, came from metadata supplied by the sample provider rather than from assay-based typing. The full study reports these points: How much clinical and demographic metadata was included differed by source and by participant, and the metadata was provided uncurated.

TCRbeta CDR3 regions were amplified from genomic DNA by means of the immunoSEQ Assay, a bias-controlled multiplex PCR. In the source study's methods: Nucleated cell counts per sample were estimated from amplification of reference gene primers within the assay. To quantify the absolute abundance of each unique TCRbeta CDR3 rearrangement, sequence reads were collapsed and filtered. For each sample, productive Simpson clonality was calculated as the square root of Simpson's diversity index across productive rearrangements. The table was pulled from immuneACCESS by TCRdb, which kept in-frame rearrangements only. Such tables lose some clones; where checked, under half of the loss comes from unresolved V genes, and the rest has no known cause. The D gene and trimming were derived from the DNA, and the V and J assignments and clone size from that table. Counted in this sample were 35,000 to 50,000 clones; around 88% of them appeared once. The ten largest clonotypes hold 3% to 4% of the sample.

Germline trimming: 0 bases from V, 4 bases from J; junction bases outside gene matches: 11. The CDR3 covers 17 residues, taking in both the cysteine and the phenylalanine. Only the CDR3 portion is preserved as DNA: 51 bases, with reading frame beginning at the first base. The germline V gene supplies CDR1 LGHNA and CDR2 YSLEER. Each collaborating institution followed its own protocols to collect whole blood in K2EDTA tubes. For TCRbeta analysis, collaborators shipped samples as frozen whole blood, isolated PBMCs, or DNA extracted from either of those sample types. Points on this clone: Its antigen is currently not known. Base quality data are lacking; no much larger clone is found one base away.

This chain joins TRBV4-3 to TRBJ1-2, and TRBD1 matches 7 of the central bases. This clonotype was obtained from a human donor in a cohort sampled during active COVID-19. Sequencing used peripheral blood. The sequence in DNA is TGCGCCAGCAGCCAAGACCTTGCCAGGGGGGACCTCTATGGCTACACCTTC. Its protein product is CASSQDLARGDLYGYTF.